This T cell receptor beta chain is from a study of T cells in Graves' hyperthyroidism and ophthalmopathy. The investigators amplified TCR beta CDR3 regions from RNA transcripts. A first-round RT-PCR of the TCR CDR3 used the HTBI primer set. TCRdb used MiXCR to reprocess the multiplex PCR reads, holding one entry per CDR3 protein. The sample includes about 270,000 distinct CDR3 sequences, roughly 22% of them seen just once. With V trimmed by 7 bases and J by 8 bases, 9 bases remained unmatched. Germline-derived CDR1 and CDR2 are SGDLS and YYNGEE. The CDR3 contains 14 residues. Details on this clonotype: The antigen is not known.

The study, taken as a whole, reports: The model's output predicted ophthalmopathy at a median of around 6.9 months prior to onset.

The gene calls are TRBV9 and TRBJ1-6; TRBD1 aligns across 7 bases. The sample comprised blood. The receptor was isolated from a young man with Graves' ophthalmopathy. CDR3 bases: TGTGCCAGCCGCAGGGGGAAAAATGATTCACCCCTCCACTTT. This codes for CASRRGKNDSPLHF.